This T cell receptor beta chain is from a study of cytotoxic CD8 clonotypes in ibrutinib-treated CLL. Study-level information: Of the patients, about a dozen were relapsed/refractory, about 15 treatment-naive and 17 to 18 IGHV unmutated. Study-level findings and limits: An increase in clonality occurred at ibrutinib response, followed by a return toward baseline at progression. Patients had baseline clonality above age-matched healthy donors, and this clonality moved with circulating CD8+ T-cell counts.

V was trimmed by 2 bases and J by 7 bases, leaving 12 bases between them. Germline CDR1 is SGHTA and CDR2 is FQGTGA. The CDR3 has 14 amino acids. Comments on this clone: Its antigen remains unknown.

TCRdb's copy holds only in-frame clones and misses some; the assay was immunoSEQ multiplex PCR. The table shows under 200,000 clones, with about four fifths occurring only once. The authors obtained approximately 2 micrograms of genomic DNA from cryopreserved PBMCs for TCR beta libraries. The clonotype was recovered from a human donor with chronic lymphocytic leukemia. V usage is TRBV7-3 and J usage is TRBJ2-1; D unresolved. The sample in question was PBMCs, obtained after 24 months of ibrutinib treatment. The CDR3 DNA reads as TGTGCCAGCAGCTTAGAAGGTCAAATTAATGAGCAGTTCTTC. It translates to CASSLEGQINEQFF.